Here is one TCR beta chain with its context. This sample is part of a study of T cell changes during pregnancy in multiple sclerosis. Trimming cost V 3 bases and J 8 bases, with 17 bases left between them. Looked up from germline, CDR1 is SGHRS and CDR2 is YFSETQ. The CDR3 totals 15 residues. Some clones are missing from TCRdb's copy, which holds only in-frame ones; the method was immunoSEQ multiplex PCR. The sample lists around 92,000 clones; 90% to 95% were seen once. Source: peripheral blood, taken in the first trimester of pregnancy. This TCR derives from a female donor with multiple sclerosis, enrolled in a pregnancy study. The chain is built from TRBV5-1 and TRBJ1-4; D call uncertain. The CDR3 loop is CASSWPRGSREKLFF. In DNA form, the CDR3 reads TGCGCCAGCAGCTGGCCCCGCGGGTCGCGGGAAAAACTGTTTTTT.